This T cell receptor (beta chain) is from a study of T-cell memory formation after mild COVID-19. The CDR3 loop spans 14 amino acids. Germline assignment: CDR1 KGHSH and CDR2 LQKENI. V dropped 3 bases and J dropped 3 bases, with 9 bases sitting between them. MiXCR was run by TCRdb on the 5' RACE reads, yielding one entry per CDR3 protein. The sample records approximately 240,000 distinct CDR3 sequences, 16% being singletons. Study conclusions and caveats: Mainly CM and EM harbored the contracting CD4+ clones; mainly EMRA harbored the CD8+ ones.

Note on this clonotype: Its antigen remains unidentified.

The TCR comes from a man aged 18 to 29 who had mild COVID-19 (a few samples of this study predate the infection). Cell type and time point are not known. Sequencing was carried out using PBMCs or a T cell subset sorted from them (not recorded which). The chain carries TRBV18 and TRBJ1-3; D is undetermined. The CDR3 bases are TGTGCCAGCTCACCCCGGGAGAATGGAAACACCATATATTTT. Translation: CASSPRENGNTIYF.